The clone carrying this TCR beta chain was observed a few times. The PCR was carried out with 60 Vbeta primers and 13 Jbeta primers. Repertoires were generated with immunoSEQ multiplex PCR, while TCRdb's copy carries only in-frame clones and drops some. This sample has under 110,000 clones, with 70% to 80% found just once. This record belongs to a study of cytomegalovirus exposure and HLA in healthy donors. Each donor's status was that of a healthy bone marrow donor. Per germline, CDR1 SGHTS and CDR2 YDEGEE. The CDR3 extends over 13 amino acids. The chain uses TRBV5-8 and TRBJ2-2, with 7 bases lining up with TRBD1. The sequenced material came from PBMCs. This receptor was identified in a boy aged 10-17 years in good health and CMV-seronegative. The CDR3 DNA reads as TGTGCAGGAAGGAACAGGGGTGCCGGGGAGCTGTTTTTT. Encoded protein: CAGRNRGAGELFF.